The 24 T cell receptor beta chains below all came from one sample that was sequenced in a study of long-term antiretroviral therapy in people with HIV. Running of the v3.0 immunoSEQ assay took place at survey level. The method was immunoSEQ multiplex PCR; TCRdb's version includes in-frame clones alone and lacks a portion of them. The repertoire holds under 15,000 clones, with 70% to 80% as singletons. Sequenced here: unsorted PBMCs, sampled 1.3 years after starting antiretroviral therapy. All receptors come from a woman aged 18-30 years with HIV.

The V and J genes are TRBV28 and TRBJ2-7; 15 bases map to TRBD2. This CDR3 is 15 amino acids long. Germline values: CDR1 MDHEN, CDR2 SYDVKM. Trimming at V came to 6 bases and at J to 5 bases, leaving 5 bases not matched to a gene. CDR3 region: CASRRTSGRADEQYF. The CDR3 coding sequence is TGTGCCAGCAGGCGGACTAGCGGGAGGGCAGACGAGCAGTACTTC.

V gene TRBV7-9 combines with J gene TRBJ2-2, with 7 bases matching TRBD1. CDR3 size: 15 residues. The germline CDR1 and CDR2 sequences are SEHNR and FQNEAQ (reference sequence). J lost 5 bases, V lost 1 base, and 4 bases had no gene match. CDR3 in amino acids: CASSLDRGRTGELFF. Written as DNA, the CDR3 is TGTGCCAGCAGCTTAGACAGGGGCAGGACCGGGGAGCTGTTTTTT.

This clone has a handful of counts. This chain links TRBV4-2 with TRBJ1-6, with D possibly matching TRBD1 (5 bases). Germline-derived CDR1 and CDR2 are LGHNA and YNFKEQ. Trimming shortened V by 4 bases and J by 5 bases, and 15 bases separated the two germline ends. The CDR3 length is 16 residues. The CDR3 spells CASSRGYGLDNSPLHF. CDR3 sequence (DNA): TGTGCCAGCAGCCGGGGGTATGGGCTGGATAATTCACCCCTCCACTTT.

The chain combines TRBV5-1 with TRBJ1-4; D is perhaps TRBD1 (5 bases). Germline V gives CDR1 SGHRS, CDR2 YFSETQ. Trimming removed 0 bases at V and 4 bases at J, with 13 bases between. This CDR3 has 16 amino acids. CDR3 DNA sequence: TGCGCCAGCAGCTTGGATGGGGCGGACGGTAATGAAAAACTGTTTTTT. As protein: CASSLDGADGNEKLFF.

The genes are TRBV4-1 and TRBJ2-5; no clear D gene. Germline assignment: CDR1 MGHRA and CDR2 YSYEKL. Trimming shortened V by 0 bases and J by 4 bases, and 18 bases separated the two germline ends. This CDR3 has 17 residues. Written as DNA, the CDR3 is TGCGCCAGCAGCCAAGATCGGGCCAGCACCTTTGGAGAGACCCAGTACTTC. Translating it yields CASSQDRASTFGETQYF.

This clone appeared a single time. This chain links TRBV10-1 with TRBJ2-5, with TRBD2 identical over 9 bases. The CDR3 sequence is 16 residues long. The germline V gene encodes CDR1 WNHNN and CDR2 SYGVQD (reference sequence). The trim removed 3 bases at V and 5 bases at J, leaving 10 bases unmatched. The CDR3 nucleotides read TGCGCCAGCAGTGACGGTAGCGGGAGTTCTTGGGAGACCCAGTACTTC. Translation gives CASSDGSGSSWETQYF.

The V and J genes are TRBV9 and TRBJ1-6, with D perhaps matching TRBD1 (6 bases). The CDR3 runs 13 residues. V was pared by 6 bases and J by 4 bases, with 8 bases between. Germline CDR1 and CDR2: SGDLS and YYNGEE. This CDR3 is CASTGDYNSPLHF. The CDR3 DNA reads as TGTGCCAGCACAGGGGATTATAATTCACCCCTCCACTTT.

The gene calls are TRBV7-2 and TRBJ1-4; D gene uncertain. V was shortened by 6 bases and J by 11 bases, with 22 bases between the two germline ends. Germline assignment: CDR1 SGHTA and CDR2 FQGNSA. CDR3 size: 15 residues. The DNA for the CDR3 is TGTGCCAGCAGTCGTACCGGGGATCCGGCCGGGAAACTGTTTTTT. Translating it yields CASSRTGDPAGKLFF. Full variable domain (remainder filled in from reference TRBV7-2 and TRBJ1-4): GAGVSQSPSNKVTEKGKDVELRCDPISGHTALYWYRQSLGQGLEFLIYFQGNSAPDKSGLPSDRFSAERTGGSVSTLTIQRTQQEDSAVYLCASSRTGDPAGKLFFGSGTQLSVL.

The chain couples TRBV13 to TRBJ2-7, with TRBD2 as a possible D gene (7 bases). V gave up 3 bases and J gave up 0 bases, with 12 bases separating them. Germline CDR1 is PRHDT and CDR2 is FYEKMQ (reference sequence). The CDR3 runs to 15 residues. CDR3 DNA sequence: TGTGCCAGCAGCTTTGGCGGGGGCAGCTCCTACGAGCAGTACTTC. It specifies CASSFGGGSSYEQYF.

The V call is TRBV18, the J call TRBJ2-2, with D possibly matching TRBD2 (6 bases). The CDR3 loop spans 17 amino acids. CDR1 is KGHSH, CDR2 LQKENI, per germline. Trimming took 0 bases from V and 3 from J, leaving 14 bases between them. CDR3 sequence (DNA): TGTGCCAGCTCACCACCTCCTCCCGGGGGAGACACCGGGGAGCTGTTTTTT. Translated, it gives CASSPPPPGGDTGELFF.

Here the CDR3 reads CASSPAGDGANVLTF. DNA for the CDR3: TGTGCCAGCAGCCCGGCAGGGGATGGGGCCAACGTCCTGACTTTC. This chain links TRBV7-6 with TRBJ2-6, with D perhaps matching TRBD1 (6 bases). The CDR3 has 15 amino acids. The germline V and J ends were trimmed by 5 bases and 3 bases, with 11 bases remaining between them. CDR1 is SGHVS, CDR2 FNYEAQ, per germline.

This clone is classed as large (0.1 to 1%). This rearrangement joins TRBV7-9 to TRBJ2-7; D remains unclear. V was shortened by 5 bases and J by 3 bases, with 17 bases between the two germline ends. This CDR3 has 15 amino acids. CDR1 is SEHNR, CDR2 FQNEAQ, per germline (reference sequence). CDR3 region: CASSADGGWNYEQYF. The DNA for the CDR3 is TGTGCCAGCAGCGCAGACGGTGGGTGGAACTACGAGCAGTACTTC.

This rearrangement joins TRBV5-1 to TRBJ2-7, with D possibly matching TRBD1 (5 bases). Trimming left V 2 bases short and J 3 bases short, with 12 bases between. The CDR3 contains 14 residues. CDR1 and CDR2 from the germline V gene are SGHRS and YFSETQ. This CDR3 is CASSFSLTVYEQYF. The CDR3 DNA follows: TGCGCCAGCAGCTTCAGTCTGACAGTCTACGAGCAGTACTTC.

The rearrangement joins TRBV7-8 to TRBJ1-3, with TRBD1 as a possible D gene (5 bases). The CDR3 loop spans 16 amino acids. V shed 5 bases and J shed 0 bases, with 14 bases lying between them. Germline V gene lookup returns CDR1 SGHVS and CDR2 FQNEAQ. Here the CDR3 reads CASSLRGAASGNTIYF. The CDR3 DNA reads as TGTGCCAGCAGCCTGAGGGGAGCGGCCTCTGGAAACACCATATATTTT.

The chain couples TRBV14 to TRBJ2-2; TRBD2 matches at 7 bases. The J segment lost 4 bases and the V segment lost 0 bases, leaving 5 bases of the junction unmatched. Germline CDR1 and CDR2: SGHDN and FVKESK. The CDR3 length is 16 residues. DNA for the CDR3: TGTGCCAGCAGCCAAGATCTTCTAGCGGCCACCGGGGAGCTGTTTTTT. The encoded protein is CASSQDLLAATGELFF.

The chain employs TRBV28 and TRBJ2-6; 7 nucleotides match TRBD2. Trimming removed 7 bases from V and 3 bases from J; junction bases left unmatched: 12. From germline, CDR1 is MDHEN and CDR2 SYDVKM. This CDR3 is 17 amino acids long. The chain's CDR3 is CASIRSGDLIGANVLTF. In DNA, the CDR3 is TGTGCCAGCATACGGAGCGGGGACCTCATTGGGGCCAACGTCCTGACTTTC.

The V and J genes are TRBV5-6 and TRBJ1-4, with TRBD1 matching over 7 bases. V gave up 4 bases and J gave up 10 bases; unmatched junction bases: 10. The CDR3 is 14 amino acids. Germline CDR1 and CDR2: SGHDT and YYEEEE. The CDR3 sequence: CASSIRDSIGKLFF. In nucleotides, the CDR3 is TGTGCCAGCAGCATCCGGGACAGTATTGGAAAACTGTTTTTT. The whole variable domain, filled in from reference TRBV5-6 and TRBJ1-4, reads DAGVTQSPTHLIKTRGQQVTLRCSPKSGHDTVSWYQQALGQGPQFIFQYYEEEERQRGNFPDRFSGHQFPNYSSELNVNALLLGDSALYLCASSIRDSIGKLFFGSGTQLSVL.

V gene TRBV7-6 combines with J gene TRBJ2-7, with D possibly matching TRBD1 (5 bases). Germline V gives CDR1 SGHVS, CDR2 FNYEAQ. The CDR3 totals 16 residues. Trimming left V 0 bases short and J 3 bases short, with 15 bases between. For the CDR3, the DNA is TGTGCCAGCAGCTTAGCGCTTGGAGACAGAAGCTACGAGCAGTACTTC. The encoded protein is CASSLALGDRSYEQYF.

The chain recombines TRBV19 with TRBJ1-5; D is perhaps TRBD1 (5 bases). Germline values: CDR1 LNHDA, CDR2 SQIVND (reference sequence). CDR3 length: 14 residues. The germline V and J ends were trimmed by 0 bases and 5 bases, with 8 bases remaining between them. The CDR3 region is CASSIEGPYQPQHF. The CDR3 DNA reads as TGTGCCAGTAGTATAGAGGGACCCTATCAGCCCCAGCATTTT.

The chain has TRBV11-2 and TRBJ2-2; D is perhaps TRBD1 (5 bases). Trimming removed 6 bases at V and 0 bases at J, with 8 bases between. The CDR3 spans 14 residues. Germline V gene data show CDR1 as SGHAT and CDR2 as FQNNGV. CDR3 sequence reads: CASSPGPNTGELFF. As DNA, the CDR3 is TGTGCCAGCAGTCCAGGGCCGAACACCGGGGAGCTGTTTTTT. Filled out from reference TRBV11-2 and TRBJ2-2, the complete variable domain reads EAGVAQSPRYKIIEKRQSVAFWCNPISGHATLYWYQQILGQGPKLLIQFQNNGVVDDSQLPKDRFSAERLKGVDSTLKIQPAKLEDSAVYLCASSPGPNTGELFFGEGSRLTVL.

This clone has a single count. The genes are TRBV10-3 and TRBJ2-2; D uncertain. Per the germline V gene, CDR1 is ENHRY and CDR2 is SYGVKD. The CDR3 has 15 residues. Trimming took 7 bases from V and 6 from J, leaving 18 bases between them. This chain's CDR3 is CAIKTQIEEAGELFF. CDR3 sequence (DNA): TGTGCCATCAAAACCCAGATTGAAGAAGCCGGGGAGCTGTTTTTT.

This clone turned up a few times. The CDR3 protein is CASSNRGTGELFF. CDR3 sequence (DNA): TGTGCCAGCAGCAACAGGGGGACCGGGGAGCTGTTTTTT. This chain connects TRBV28 to TRBJ2-2; 8 bases are a match to TRBD1. Germline trimming cut 6 bases from V and 5 bases from J; bases unmatched to any gene: 2. Germline-derived CDR1 and CDR2 are MDHEN and SYDVKM. The CDR3 runs 13 residues.

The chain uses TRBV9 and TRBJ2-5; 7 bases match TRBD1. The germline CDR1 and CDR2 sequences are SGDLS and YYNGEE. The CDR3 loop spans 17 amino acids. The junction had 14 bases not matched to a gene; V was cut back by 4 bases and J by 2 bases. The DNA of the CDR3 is TGTGCCAGCAGCTTCCCGGTTACAGGGGTGGGACAAGAGACCCAGTACTTC. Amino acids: CASSFPVTGVGQETQYF.

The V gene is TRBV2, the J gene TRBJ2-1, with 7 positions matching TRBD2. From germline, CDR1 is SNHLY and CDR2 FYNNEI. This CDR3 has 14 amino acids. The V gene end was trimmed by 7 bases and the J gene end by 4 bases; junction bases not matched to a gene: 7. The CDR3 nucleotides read TGTGCCAGCACCCTTCAACTAGCGTACAATGAGCAGTTCTTC. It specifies CASTLQLAYNEQFF.